Presented here are 21 T cell receptor beta chains from one specimen sequenced in a study of cytomegalovirus exposure and HLA in healthy donors (dated 2017 in TCRdb). Libraries were built with the immunoSEQ multiplex PCR assay. The multiplex PCR relied on a mix of 60 forward primers for TCR Vbeta segments and 13 reverse primers for TCR Jbeta segments. TCRdb mirrors the immuneACCESS table, restricted to in-frame sequences. Some clones are absent from its copies; in checked studies, under half trace to an unresolved V gene, and the reason for the others is unknown. In this sample the table shows 150,000 or so clones, over 60% of which occur a single time. The top ten clonotypes cover 1.5% to 2% of the sample. The sample comprised PBMCs. Receptor source: a woman aged 18-29 years in good health and CMV-seronegative.

The rearrangement uses TRBV5-1 and TRBJ1-1, with TRBD1 matching 10 bases. The CDR3 runs 13 residues. After removal of 4 bases from V and 11 bases from J, the junction contained 8 bases not matched to a gene. From germline, CDR1 is SGHRS and CDR2 YFSETQ. CDR3 in DNA: TGCGCCAGCAGCGGGACAGGGGAGTTGAGTGCTTTCTTT. The encoded protein is CASSGTGELSAFF.

This chain uses TRBV7-2 with TRBJ2-3; TRBD1 might be the D (6 bases). Germline loops: CDR1 SGHTA, CDR2 FQGNSA. Trimming cost V 1 base and J 4 bases, with 9 bases left between them. The CDR3 runs to 14 residues. The CDR3 DNA follows: TGTGCCAGCAGCTTAGACAGGGTGTCAGATACGCAGTATTTT. It encodes CASSLDRVSDTQYF.

About this clone itself: Sequence at one end of the junction differs from germline and may be a read error. CDR3 nucleotide sequence: TGTTCCAGCAGCTTAGGTTCTCTAGCGGTAAACAATGAGCAGTTCTTC. Its translation: CSSSLGSLAVNNEQFF. The chain combines TRBV7-9 with TRBJ2-1; TRBD2 matches at 7 bases. Per the germline V gene, CDR1 is SEHNR and CDR2 is FQNEAQ (reference sequence). The CDR3 consists of 16 residues.

The rearrangement uses TRBV28 and TRBJ1-3; D unclear. The germline V and J ends were trimmed by 7 bases and 7 bases, with 20 bases remaining between them. Germline CDR1 is MDHEN and CDR2 is SYDVKM. The CDR3 length is 15 residues. CDR3 amino acids: CASNPTARHFNTIYF. CDR3 sequence (DNA): TGTGCCAGCAACCCCACCGCCAGACATTTTAACACCATATATTTT.

The rearrangement joins TRBV30 to TRBJ1-3; D remains ambiguous. The CDR3 consists of 13 residues. V shed 3 bases and J shed 0 bases, with 6 bases lying between them. Germline loops: CDR1 GTSNPN, CDR2 SVGIG (reference sequence). This CDR3 reads CAWSGLSGNTIYF. For the CDR3, the DNA is TGTGCCTGGAGCGGACTCTCTGGAAACACCATATATTTT.

The CDR3 sequence: CAISPLAQETQYF. The CDR3 DNA sequence: TGTGCCATCAGTCCCTTGGCCCAAGAGACCCAGTACTTC. The chain joins TRBV10-3 to TRBJ2-5; D remains unclear. This CDR3 comprises 13 residues. V was cut by 5 bases and J by 1 base, with 8 bases left in between. Germline V gives CDR1 ENHRY, CDR2 SYGVKD.

This clone was observed once. The rearrangement joins TRBV4-2 to TRBJ1-4; no firm D call. V was cut by 1 base and J by 4 bases, with 10 bases left in between. CDR1 and CDR2 from the germline V gene are LGHNA and YNFKEQ. This CDR3 spans 15 amino acids. The DNA for the CDR3 is TGTGCCAGCAGCCAAGCGCCCCGGGGTAATGAAAAACTGTTTTTT. Amino acid sequence: CASSQAPRGNEKLFF.

This rearrangement joins TRBV2 to TRBJ1-2, with 9 nucleotides matching TRBD1. The CDR3 sequence is 14 residues long. V was pared by 7 bases and J by 4 bases, with 7 bases of the junction left unmatched. Germline values: CDR1 SNHLY, CDR2 FYNNEI. The DNA for the CDR3 is TGTGCCAGCACCGGACAGGGGTCCAGCTATGGCTACACCTTC. Translated: CASTGQGSSYGYTF.

There are a few counts of this clone. The chain carries TRBV30 and TRBJ1-1; the D gene is possibly TRBD1 (6 bases). The CDR3 extends over 14 amino acids. CDR1 GTSNPN and CDR2 SVGIG come from the germline V gene (reference sequence). With 7 bases removed from V and 5 bases from J, the gap between germline ends came to 20 bases. The DNA for the CDR3 is TGTGCCTCAGTGCAGGGGTTAGTGGTAACTGAAGCTTTCTTT. This codes for CASVQGLVVTEAFF.

The chain has TRBV5-1 and TRBJ2-1; D gene ambiguous. Germline V CDR1 and CDR2: SGHRS, YFSETQ. The CDR3 runs to 14 residues. V lost 0 bases to trimming and J lost 5 bases, with 9 bases between them. Written as DNA, the CDR3 is TGCGCCAGCAGCTTGGTTTATGGCCACAATGAGCAGTTCTTC. This codes for CASSLVYGHNEQFF.

J is TRBJ2-3 and V is TRBV19; D uncertain. CDR3 length equals 16 residues. Germline assignment: CDR1 LNHDA and CDR2 SQIVND (reference sequence). V lost 3 bases to trimming and J lost 0 bases, with 13 bases between them. CDR3 region: CASSIVGETSTDTQYF. The DNA for the CDR3 is TGTGCCAGTAGTATTGTAGGTGAGACTAGCACAGATACGCAGTATTTT.

This clone was seen more than once but under ten times. The chain joins TRBV7-8 to TRBJ2-7, with TRBD2 matching 7 bases. Per the germline V gene, CDR1 is SGHVS and CDR2 is FQNEAQ. The CDR3 has 15 amino acids. The V gene end was trimmed by 2 bases and the J gene end by 4 bases; junction bases not matched to a gene: 8. CDR3 nucleotides: TGTGCCAGCAGCTTATCTCGGACTAGGCTATACGAGCAGTACGTC. It yields the protein CASSLSRTRLYEQYV.

The chain links TRBV7-2 to TRBJ2-7, with D possibly being TRBD1 (6 bases). V lost 5 bases, J lost 0 bases, and 8 bases lay in between. CDR1 is SGHTA, CDR2 FQGNSA, per germline. The CDR3 has 13 residues. The CDR3 coding sequence is TGTGCCAGCAGCCTGGGACACTCCTACGAGCAGTACTTC. The encoded protein is CASSLGHSYEQYF. Using reference TRBV7-2 and TRBJ2-7 for the parts outside the CDR3, the full variable domain is GAGVSQSPSNKVTEKGKDVELRCDPISGHTALYWYRQSLGQGLEFLIYFQGNSAPDKSGLPSDRFSAERTGGSVSTLTIQRTQQEDSAVYLCASSLGHSYEQYFGPGTRLTVT.

This clone was detected only once. The rearrangement links TRBV5-1 to TRBJ2-2; tentatively, D is TRBD1 (6 bases). V was cut by 0 bases and J by 1 base, with 13 bases left in between. In germline, CDR1 is SGHRS, CDR2 YFSETQ. CDR3 size: 17 residues. The CDR3 is CASSLGRGALNTGELFF. DNA of the CDR3: TGCGCCAGCAGCTTGGGCAGGGGCGCGTTGAACACCGGGGAGCTGTTTTTT.

The rearrangement joins TRBV5-1 to TRBJ2-7; tentative D call: TRBD2 (5 bases). Trimming took off 4 bases at V and 2 bases at J, with 13 bases between the two ends. Germline loops: CDR1 SGHRS, CDR2 YFSETQ. The CDR3 is made up of 14 amino acids. In DNA form, the CDR3 reads TGCGCCAGCAGCGTAAACTACGGGACCTACGAGCAGTACTTC. This gives the protein CASSVNYGTYEQYF.

This clone was recorded a few times. The chain uses TRBV29-1 and TRBJ1-1; TRBD1 agrees at 7 bases. CDR1 is SQVTM, CDR2 ANQGSEA, per germline. With 4 bases clipped from V and 3 bases from J, the junction kept 8 bases outside the gene matches. The CDR3 length is 14 residues. CDR3 nucleotides: TGCAGCGTTGGGGTGGAGGGGGCGTACACTGAAGCTTTCTTT. Translating gives CSVGVEGAYTEAFF. Looking up the rest from reference TRBV29-1 and TRBJ1-1 gives the full variable domain: SAVISQKPSRDICQRGTSLTIQCQVDSQVTMMFWYRQQPGQSLTLIATANQGSEATYESGFVIDKFPISRPNLTFSTLTVSNMSPEDSSIYLCSVGVEGAYTEAFFGQGTRLTVV.

CDR3 DNA sequence: TGCGCCAGCAGTGAAGCGAAGGGAGTCACTGAAGCTTTCTTT. This gives the protein CASSEAKGVTEAFF. This rearrangement joins TRBV10-1 to TRBJ1-1; D not resolved. Looked up from germline, CDR1 is WNHNN and CDR2 is SYGVQD (reference sequence). The CDR3 consists of 14 residues. V was pared by 3 bases and J by 4 bases, with 12 bases between.

This chain uses TRBV28 with TRBJ1-2, with D maybe TRBD1 (5 bases). The ends were cut back, 2 bases at V and 8 bases at J, with 12 bases in the middle. The CDR3 spans 13 residues. Per germline, CDR1 MDHEN and CDR2 SYDVKM. CDR3 loop: CASSLREGRGYTF. The CDR3 DNA follows: TGTGCCAGCAGTTTAAGGGAGGGGCGAGGCTACACCTTC.

CDR3 in amino acids: CASSLTTPSSGNTIYF. In DNA, the CDR3 is TGCGCCAGCAGCTTGACCACCCCTAGCTCTGGAAACACCATATATTTT. J is TRBJ1-3 and V is TRBV5-1; D gene ambiguous. The CDR3 totals 16 residues. V was trimmed by 1 base and J by 0 bases, leaving 11 bases between them. Germline V gives CDR1 SGHRS, CDR2 YFSETQ.

This clone has only a few counts. The DNA of the CDR3 is TGTGCCAGCAGCTTGGTAGTGTCACCCCTCCACTTT. This gives the protein CASSLVVSPLHF. V is TRBV5-6 and J is TRBJ1-6; D unresolved. Germline loops: CDR1 SGHDT, CDR2 YYEEEE. The CDR3 is 12 amino acids. V was shortened by 0 bases and J by 10 bases, with 5 bases between the two germline ends.

This clone was counted between two and nine times. The chain is built from TRBV27 and TRBJ1-1, with D uncertain. This CDR3 is 13 amino acids long. With 6 bases removed from V and 7 bases from J, the gap between germline ends came to 15 bases. The germline CDR1 and CDR2 sequences are MNHEY and SMNVEV (reference sequence). Written as DNA, the CDR3 is TGTGCCAGCAGATTCAACCGCGGGTTTGAAGCTTTCTTT. This translates into CASRFNRGFEAFF.